This TCR beta chain appears in the sequencing data of a study of blood T cell repertoires in COVID-19. Data came from immunoSEQ multiplex PCR; TCRdb stores just in-frame clones and leaves some out. The repertoire holds around 140,000 clones, approximately 84% seen once, with about a sixth in the top ten. The V segment lost 0 bases and the J segment 1 base; nucleotides outside the gene matches: 11. The CDR3 spans 19 residues. The germline V gene has CDR1 LGHNA and CDR2 YNFKEQ. This sequence joins TRBV4-2 and TRBJ2-1; 8 bases are shared with TRBD2. The clonotype comes from a woman aged 80 or over with acute or convalescent COVID-19. The sample taken for sequencing was peripheral blood. CDR3 sequence (DNA): TGTGCCAGCAGCCAAGATCGCCGTAGCGGGACGTTTTCCTACAATGAGCAGTTCTTC. It specifies CASSQDRRSGTFSYNEQFF.